Listed here are 10 T cell receptor beta chains from one sample, sequenced in a study of metastatic and nonmetastatic thyroid tumors (dated by TCRdb to 2018 to 2020). No treatment had been received by any patient before thyroid surgery. The library was built by means of PCR. Sequencing took place on an Illumina HiSeq 4000. TCRdb trimmed public reads at Q25 via fastp, called clones via MiXCR and kept in-frame beta chains. The sample includes roughly 89,000 clones, with around 13% observed a single time. 7% to 9% of the sample goes to the ten largest clones. Sequencing was performed on tumor tissue. The receptors here all came from a female donor with papillary thyroid cancer or a benign thyroid nodule (not recorded which). Some clones in this sample may be carry-over from other donors' samples.

About this clone: A much bigger clone sits one base away, suggesting this may be a read error. CDR3 in DNA: TGTGCCAGCAGCCCCCCTCTCGGCGGGAGGCCTGGGCAGTTCTTC. This sequence encodes CASSPPLGGRPGQFF. The chain uses TRBV9 and TRBJ2-1, with TRBD2 matching 8 bases. The germline V gene has CDR1 SGDLS and CDR2 YYNGEE. CDR3 length equals 15 residues. The V gene end was trimmed by 4 bases and the J gene end by 12 bases; junction bases not matched to a gene: 15.

This clone showed up many times. CDR3 in amino acids: CASNEGDTQYF. For the CDR3, the DNA is TGTGCCAGCAACGAGGGAGATACGCAGTATTTT. V and J are TRBV7-9 and TRBJ2-3, with a possible D match to TRBD2 (5 bases). The V and J ends lost 7 bases and 5 bases respectively, with 7 bases between them. The germline gives CDR1 SEHNR, CDR2 FQNEAQ (reference sequence). CDR3 length: 11 amino acids.

This clone was recorded at least ten times. The chain links TRBV9 to TRBJ2-1; 10 positions match TRBD2. The CDR3 is 15 amino acids. Germline lookup yields CDR1 SGDLS and CDR2 YYNGEE. With 4 bases clipped from V and 6 bases from J, the junction kept 7 bases outside the gene matches. CDR3 residues: CASSITSGAPNEQFF. In DNA, the CDR3 is TGTGCCAGCAGCATAACTAGCGGGGCTCCCAATGAGCAGTTCTTC.

This clone was observed a few times. The chain employs TRBV5-4 and TRBJ1-2, with D tentatively TRBD1 (6 bases). From germline, CDR1 is SGHNT and CDR2 YYREEE (reference sequence). The CDR3 totals 13 residues. V lost 4 bases, J lost 8 bases, and 15 bases lay in between. CDR3 protein: CASSTGTSGGYTF. The CDR3 bases are TGTGCCAGCAGCACCGGGACATCGGGCGGCTACACCTTC.

This clone was seen at least ten times. This chain's CDR3 is CASSLGSGTPSYEQYF. CDR3 nucleotides: TGTGCCAGCAGCTTAGGAAGCGGGACTCCCTCCTACGAGCAGTACTTC. The chain employs TRBV11-2 and TRBJ2-7; TRBD2 agrees at 7 bases. The CDR3 is 16 residues long. Looked up from germline, CDR1 is SGHAT and CDR2 is FQNNGV. V was pared by 1 base and J by 0 bases, with 6 bases of the junction left unmatched.

At least ten counts were recorded for this clone. The chain joins TRBV20-1 to TRBJ2-1, with TRBD2 matching 15 bases. Losses at the gene ends were 4 bases for V and 5 bases for J; bases not matched to a gene: 3. This CDR3 is 15 amino acids long. In germline, CDR1 is DFQATT, CDR2 SNEGSKA (reference sequence). CDR3 region: CSAKRTSGRDNEQFF. The CDR3 region has the DNA TGCAGTGCTAAAAGGACTAGCGGGAGGGACAATGAGCAGTTCTTC.

In its sample, this clone was seen many times. This chain connects TRBV6-1 to TRBJ2-1, with 9 bases identical to TRBD2. Germline CDR1 is MNHNS and CDR2 is SASEGT. With 9 bases clipped from V and 8 bases from J, the junction kept 11 bases outside the gene matches. The CDR3 is 14 amino acids. The CDR3, as DNA: TGTGCCAGTCACCCCCCTAGCGGGAAGGATGAGCAGTTCTTC. Protein product: CASHPPSGKDEQFF.

As regards this clone: It may be a read error: a sequence one base away is much more abundant. The chain has TRBV20-1 and TRBJ2-1, with 11 bases fitting TRBD2. Germline CDR1 is DFQATT and CDR2 is SNEGSKA (reference sequence). The CDR3 consists of 12 residues. The CDR3 coding sequence is TGCAGTTCTAGGGCTAGCGGGAGGAGGGAGTTCTTC. Its translation: CSSRASGRREFF.

This clone was observed many times. V usage is TRBV7-2 and J usage is TRBJ1-3; D possibly corresponds to TRBD1 (6 bases). The V end was cut by 0 bases, the J end by 0 bases, with 9 bases between. Germline CDR1 and CDR2: SGHTA and FQGNSA. This CDR3 is 16 amino acids long. CDR3 coding DNA: TGTGCCAGCAGCTTAGCGGACAGCTTCTCTGGAAACACCATATATTTT. Protein: CASSLADSFSGNTIYF.

Ten or more counts support this clone. This chain uses TRBV7-3 with TRBJ1-2; D unresolved. Trimming stripped 4 bases from V and 4 bases from J, with 22 bases between. The length of the CDR3 is 17 residues. Germline V gives CDR1 SGHTA, CDR2 FQGTGA. Written as DNA, the CDR3 is TGTGCCAGCAGCTCCCGGGCCCAGAAATTCTTTGGCTATGGCTACACCTTC. It encodes CASSSRAQKFFGYGYTF.